Sequencing of this T cell receptor beta chain was carried out in a study of blood T cell repertoires in COVID-19. About the research overall: Acute and convalescent COVID-19 samples came from the United States, Italy and Spain. T cells, B-cell-depleted T cells, or PBMCs supplied cDNA or gDNA.

J was trimmed by 2 bases and V by 8 bases; bases with no gene match: 11. Looked up from germline, CDR1 is MNHEY and CDR2 is SMNVEV (reference sequence). This CDR3 has 17 residues. Original methodology: Reference gene primer amplification in the assay estimated nucleated cell counts. Profiled with immunoSEQ multiplex PCR; TCRdb holds only in-frame clones, not every one. V, J and clone size are those of that table, while D and trimming were read from the DNA. Of hundreds of thousands of clones detected, around 88% appear once; the ten largest clones hold 4.3%. The receptor's source is a woman younger than 45 with acute or convalescent COVID-19. The sequenced material came from peripheral blood. This rearrangement joins TRBV27 to TRBJ1-6; 8 nucleotides align to TRBD1. CDR3 nucleotide sequence: TGTGCCAGCTCCCGGACAGGGCAATTCCCCTATAATTCACCCCTCCACTTT. This gives the protein CASSRTGQFPYNSPLHF.